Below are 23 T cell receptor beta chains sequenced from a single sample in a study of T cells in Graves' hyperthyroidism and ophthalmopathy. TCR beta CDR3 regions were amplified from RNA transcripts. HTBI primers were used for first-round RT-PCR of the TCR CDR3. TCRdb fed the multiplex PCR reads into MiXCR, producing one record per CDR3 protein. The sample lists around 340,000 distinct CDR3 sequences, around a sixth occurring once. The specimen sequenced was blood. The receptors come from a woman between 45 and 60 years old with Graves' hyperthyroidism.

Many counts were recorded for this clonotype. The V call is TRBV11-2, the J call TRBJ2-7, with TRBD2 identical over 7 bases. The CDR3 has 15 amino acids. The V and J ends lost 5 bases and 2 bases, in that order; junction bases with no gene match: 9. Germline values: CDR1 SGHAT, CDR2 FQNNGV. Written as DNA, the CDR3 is TGTGCCAGCAGCGGGGGGGTCGGGGCCCCCTACGAGCAGTACGTC. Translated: CASSGGVGAPYEQYV.

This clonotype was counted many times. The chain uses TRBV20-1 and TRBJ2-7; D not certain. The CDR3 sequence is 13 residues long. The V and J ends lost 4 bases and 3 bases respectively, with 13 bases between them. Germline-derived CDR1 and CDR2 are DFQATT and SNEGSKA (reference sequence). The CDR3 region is CSAILRTDYEQYF. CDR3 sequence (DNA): TGCAGTGCTATTCTTCGTACAGACTACGAGCAGTACTTC.

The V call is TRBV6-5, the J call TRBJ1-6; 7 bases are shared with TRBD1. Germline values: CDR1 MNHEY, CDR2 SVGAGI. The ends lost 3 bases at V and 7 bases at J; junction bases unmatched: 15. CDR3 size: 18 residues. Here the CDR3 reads CASSYQYLRPGQNSPLHF. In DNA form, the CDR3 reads TGTGCCAGCAGTTATCAATATCTCCGACCGGGACAGAATTCACCCCTCCACTTT.

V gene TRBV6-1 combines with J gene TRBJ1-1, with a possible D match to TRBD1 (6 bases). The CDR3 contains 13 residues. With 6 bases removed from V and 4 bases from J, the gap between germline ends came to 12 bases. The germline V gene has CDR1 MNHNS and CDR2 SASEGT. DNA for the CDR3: TGTGCCAGCAGAACAGGGAGAGGCACTGAAGCTTTCTTT. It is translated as CASRTGRGTEAFF.

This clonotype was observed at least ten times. The DNA for the CDR3 is TGTGCCAGCAGTCACGCTAACGAGCAGTACTTC. Encoded protein: CASSHANEQYF. The rearrangement uses TRBV12-3 or TRBV12-4 and TRBJ2-7; no definite D call. The CDR3 covers 11 residues. V dropped 5 bases and J dropped 5 bases, with 7 bases sitting between them.

CDR3 sequence (DNA): TGCGCCAGCAGCTTCCAGAGAGTGACGTACCAAGAGACCCAGTACTTC. Protein sequence: CASSFQRVTYQETQYF. The chain combines TRBV5-1 with TRBJ2-5; no clear D. The CDR3 is 16 amino acids. V was trimmed by 2 bases and J by 0 bases, leaving 14 bases between them. Germline CDR1 reads SGHRS; CDR2 reads YFSETQ.

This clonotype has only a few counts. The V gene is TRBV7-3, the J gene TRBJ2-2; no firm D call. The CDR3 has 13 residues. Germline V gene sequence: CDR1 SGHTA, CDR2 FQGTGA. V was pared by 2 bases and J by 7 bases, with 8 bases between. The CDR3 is CASSLGWGGELFF. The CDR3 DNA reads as TGTGCCAGCAGCTTAGGCTGGGGCGGGGAGCTGTTTTTT.

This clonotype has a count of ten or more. DNA of the CDR3: TGTGCCAGCAGCACTTCTGGAGGGCGATCTGAAGCTTTCTTT. Its protein product is CASSTSGGRSEAFF. V gene TRBV28 combines with J gene TRBJ1-1; D is unclear. This CDR3 is built from 14 residues. With 6 bases removed from V and 6 bases from J, the gap between germline ends came to 17 bases. Germline V gives CDR1 MDHEN, CDR2 SYDVKM. Full variable domain (remainder filled in from reference TRBV28 and TRBJ1-1): DVKVTQSSRYLVKRTGEKVFLECVQDMDHENMFWYRQDPGLGLRLIYFSYDVKMKEKGDIPEGYSVSREKKERFSLILESASTNQTSMYLCASSTSGGRSEAFFGQGTRLTVV.

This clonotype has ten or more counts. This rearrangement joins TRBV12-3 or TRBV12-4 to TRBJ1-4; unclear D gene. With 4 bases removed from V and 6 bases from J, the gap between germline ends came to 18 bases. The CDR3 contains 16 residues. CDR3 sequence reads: CASSSVDWEGDEKLFF. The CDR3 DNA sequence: TGTGCCAGCAGTTCCGTGGATTGGGAAGGAGATGAAAAACTGTTTTTT.

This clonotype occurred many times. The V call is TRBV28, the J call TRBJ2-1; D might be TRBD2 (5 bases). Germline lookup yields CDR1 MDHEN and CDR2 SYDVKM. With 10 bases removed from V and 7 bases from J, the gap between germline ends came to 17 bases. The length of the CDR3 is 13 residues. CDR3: CATKDGDRNEQFF. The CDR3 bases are TGTGCCACCAAAGACGGGGATAGGAATGAGCAGTTCTTC.

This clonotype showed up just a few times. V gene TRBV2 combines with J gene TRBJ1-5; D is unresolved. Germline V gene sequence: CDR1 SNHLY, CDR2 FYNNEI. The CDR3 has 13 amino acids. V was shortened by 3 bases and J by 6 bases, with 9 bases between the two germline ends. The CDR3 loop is CASSDDRAQPQHF. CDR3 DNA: TGTGCCAGCAGTGACGATAGGGCTCAGCCCCAGCATTTT.

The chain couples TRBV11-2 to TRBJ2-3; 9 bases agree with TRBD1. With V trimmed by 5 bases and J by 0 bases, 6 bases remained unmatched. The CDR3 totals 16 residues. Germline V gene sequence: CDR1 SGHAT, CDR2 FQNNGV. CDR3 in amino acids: CASSVDRGLSTDTQYF. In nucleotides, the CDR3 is TGTGCCAGCAGCGTGGACAGGGGACTCAGCACAGATACGCAGTATTTT.

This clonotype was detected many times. CDR3 loop: CASSRGQGISNQPQHF. CDR3 DNA sequence: TGTGCCAGCAGCCGGGGACAGGGAATTAGCAATCAGCCCCAGCATTTT. The genes are TRBV28 and TRBJ1-5; 9 bases are a match to TRBD1. CDR3 length: 16 residues. V lost 6 bases and J lost 0; bases outside the gene matches: 6. CDR1 and CDR2 (germline): MDHEN, SYDVKM.

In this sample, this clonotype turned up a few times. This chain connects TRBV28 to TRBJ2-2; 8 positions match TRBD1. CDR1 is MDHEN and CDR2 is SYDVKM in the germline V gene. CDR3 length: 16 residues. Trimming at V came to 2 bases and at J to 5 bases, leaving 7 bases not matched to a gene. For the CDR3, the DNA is TGTGCCAGCAGTTTAAGCCAGGGGGCAGGAACCGGGGAGCTGTTTTTT. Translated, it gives CASSLSQGAGTGELFF.

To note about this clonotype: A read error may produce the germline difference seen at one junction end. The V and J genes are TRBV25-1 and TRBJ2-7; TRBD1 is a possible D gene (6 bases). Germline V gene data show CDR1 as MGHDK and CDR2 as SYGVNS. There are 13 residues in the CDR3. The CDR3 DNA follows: TGTGCCAACAGTTTAAATACAGGGCGCGAGCAATACTTC. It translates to CANSLNTGREQYF.

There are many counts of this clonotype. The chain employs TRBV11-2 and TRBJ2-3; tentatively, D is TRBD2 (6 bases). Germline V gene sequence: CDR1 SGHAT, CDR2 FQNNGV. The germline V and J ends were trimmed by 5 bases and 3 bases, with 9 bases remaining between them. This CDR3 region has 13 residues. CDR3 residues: CASSGGLTDTQYF. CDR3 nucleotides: TGTGCCAGCAGCGGGGGGTTGACAGATACGCAGTATTTT.

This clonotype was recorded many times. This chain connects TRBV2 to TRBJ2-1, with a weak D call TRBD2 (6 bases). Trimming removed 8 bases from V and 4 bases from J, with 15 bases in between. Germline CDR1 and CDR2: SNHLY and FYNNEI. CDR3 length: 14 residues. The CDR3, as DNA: TGTGCCAGCGGACTTAGTGCGGGATACAATGAGCAGTTCTTC. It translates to CASGLSAGYNEQFF.

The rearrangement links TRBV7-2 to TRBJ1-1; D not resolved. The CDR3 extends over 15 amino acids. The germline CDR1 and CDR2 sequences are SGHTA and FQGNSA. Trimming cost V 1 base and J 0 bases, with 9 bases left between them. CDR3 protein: CASSLEAVLNTEAFF. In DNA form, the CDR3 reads TGTGCCAGCAGCTTAGAAGCTGTTTTGAACACTGAAGCTTTCTTT. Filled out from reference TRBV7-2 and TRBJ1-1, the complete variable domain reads GAGVSQSPSNKVTEKGKDVELRCDPISGHTALYWYRQSLGQGLEFLIYFQGNSAPDKSGLPSDRFSAERTGGSVSTLTIQRTQQEDSAVYLCASSLEAVLNTEAFFGQGTRLTVV.

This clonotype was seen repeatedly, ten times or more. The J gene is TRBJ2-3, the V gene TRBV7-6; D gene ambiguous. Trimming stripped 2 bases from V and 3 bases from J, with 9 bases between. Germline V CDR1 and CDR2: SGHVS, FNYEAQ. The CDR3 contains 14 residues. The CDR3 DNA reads TGTGCCAGCAGCTTAACGGACGGGACAGATACGCAGTATTTT. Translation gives CASSLTDGTDTQYF.

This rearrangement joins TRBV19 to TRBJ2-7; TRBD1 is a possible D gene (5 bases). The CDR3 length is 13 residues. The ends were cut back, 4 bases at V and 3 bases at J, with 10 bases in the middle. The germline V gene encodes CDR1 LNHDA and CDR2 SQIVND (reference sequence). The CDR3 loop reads CASSTTQGYEQYF. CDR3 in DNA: TGTGCCAGTAGTACGACCCAGGGCTACGAGCAGTACTTC.

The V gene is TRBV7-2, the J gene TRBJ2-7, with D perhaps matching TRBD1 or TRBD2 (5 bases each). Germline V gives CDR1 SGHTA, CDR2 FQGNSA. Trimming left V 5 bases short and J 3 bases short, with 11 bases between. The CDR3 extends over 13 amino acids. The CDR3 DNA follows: TGTGCCAGCAGCGAGGGACCATACTACGAGCAGTACTTC. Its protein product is CASSEGPYYEQYF.

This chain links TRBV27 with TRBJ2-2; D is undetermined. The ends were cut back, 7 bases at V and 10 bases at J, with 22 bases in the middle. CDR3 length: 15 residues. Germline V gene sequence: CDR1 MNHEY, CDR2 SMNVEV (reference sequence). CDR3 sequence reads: CASNSRPNGREELFF. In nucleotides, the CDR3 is TGTGCCAGCAACTCCCGGCCTAACGGACGCGAGGAGCTGTTTTTT.

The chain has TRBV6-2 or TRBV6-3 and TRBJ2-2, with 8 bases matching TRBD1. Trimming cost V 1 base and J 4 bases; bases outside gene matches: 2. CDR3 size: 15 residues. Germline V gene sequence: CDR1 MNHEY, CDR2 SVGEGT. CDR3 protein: CASSYFGQGTGELFF. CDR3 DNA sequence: TGTGCCAGCAGTTACTTTGGACAGGGCACCGGGGAGCTGTTTTTT.